The 8 T cell receptor beta chains below come from one sample, sequenced in a study of T-cell memory formation after mild COVID-19 (TCRdb year 2021). Library preparation used 5' RACE. Sequencing took place on an Illumina NovaSeq 6000. TCRdb reran the public reads through fastp at Q25 and MiXCR, keeping productive beta chains. Records with the same CDR3 protein are collapsed into one entry carrying the most frequent genes and DNA. In all, the sample holds around 250,000 distinct CDR3 sequences, and 9.4% of those were seen once. In total, the top ten clones hold roughly a fifth of the sample. The source material was PBMCs or a T cell subset sorted from them (not recorded which). The receptor set was obtained from a man younger than 35 who had mild COVID-19 (a few samples of this study predate the infection). The sample titles of this study are shuffled in the database, so cell type and time point are left out; the donor was told from shared clones.

This clonotype was seen a handful of times. This sequence joins TRBV5-1 and TRBJ1-6; possibly TRBD1 for D (6 bases). Trimming stripped 0 bases from V and 10 bases from J, with 17 bases between. Germline V gives CDR1 SGHRS, CDR2 YFSETQ. The CDR3 runs 16 residues. This CDR3 is CASSLEGPGEVSPLHF. CDR3 coding DNA: TGCGCCAGCAGCTTGGAGGGGCCAGGGGAGGTGTCACCCCTCCACTTT.

The V and J genes are TRBV7-8 and TRBJ2-7; 9 nucleotides agree with TRBD2. V lost 5 bases and J lost 3; bases outside the gene matches: 8. The CDR3 runs 15 residues. Germline CDR1 and CDR2: SGHVS and FQNEAQ. The CDR3 DNA reads as TGTGCCAGCAGCCACTCTACTAGCGGGCTCTACGAGCAGTACGTC. Translation: CASSHSTSGLYEQYV.

This clonotype was detected a few times. This chain joins TRBV9 and TRBJ2-5; possible D gene TRBD2, 5 bases. Germline values: CDR1 SGDLS, CDR2 YYNGEE. CDR3 length: 16 amino acids. Trimming took 0 bases from V and 1 from J, leaving 13 bases between them. CDR3 in amino acids: CASSVEPLGVQETQYF. Written as DNA, the CDR3 is TGTGCCAGCAGCGTAGAACCCCTGGGAGTCCAAGAGACCCAGTACTTC.

The chain is built from TRBV7-9 and TRBJ1-2, with D unclear. Trimming stripped 3 bases from V and 4 bases from J, with 12 bases between. This CDR3 has 14 amino acids. Germline V gene sequence: CDR1 SEHNR, CDR2 FQNEAQ (reference sequence). CDR3 in amino acids: CASSFQNSVYGYTF. The CDR3 DNA reads as TGTGCCAGCAGCTTTCAAAACAGCGTCTATGGCTACACCTTC.

This clonotype has just a few counts. This chain uses TRBV6-2 or TRBV6-3 with TRBJ2-5; D remains ambiguous. The CDR3 length is 13 residues. Germline loops: CDR1 MNHEY, CDR2 SVGEGT. Trimming stripped 2 bases from V and 5 bases from J, with 9 bases between. The CDR3 is CASSYLTIETQYF. The CDR3 DNA reads TGTGCCAGCAGTTACCTCACGATCGAGACCCAGTACTTC.

The chain has TRBV20-1 and TRBJ2-4; D possibly corresponds to TRBD1 (6 bases). CDR3 length: 12 amino acids. Deletions cut 1 base from V and 5 bases from J, with 6 bases between. Germline CDR1 and CDR2: DFQATT and SNEGSKA (reference sequence). For the CDR3, the DNA is TGCAGTGCTAGAGGGACAGAAAACATTCAGTACTTC. As protein: CSARGTENIQYF.

This clonotype was found a few times. This chain uses TRBV14 with TRBJ1-6, with D uncertain. Looked up from germline, CDR1 is SGHDN and CDR2 is FVKESK. Trimming took off 0 bases at V and 14 bases at J, with 14 bases between the two ends. The CDR3 loop spans 14 amino acids. For the CDR3, the DNA is TGTGCCAGCAGCCAAGAGACCCCTTTCCTCACCCTCCACTTT. Protein sequence: CASSQETPFLTLHF.

This clonotype has more than one count but fewer than ten. V gene TRBV7-6 combines with J gene TRBJ1-1; D ambiguous. The CDR3 has 15 residues. Germline lookup yields CDR1 SGHVS and CDR2 FNYEAQ. V lost 2 bases, J lost 0 bases, and 10 bases lay in between. The CDR3 spells CASSLTGEMNTEAFF. The DNA for the CDR3 is TGTGCCAGCAGCTTAACGGGAGAGATGAACACTGAAGCTTTCTTT.